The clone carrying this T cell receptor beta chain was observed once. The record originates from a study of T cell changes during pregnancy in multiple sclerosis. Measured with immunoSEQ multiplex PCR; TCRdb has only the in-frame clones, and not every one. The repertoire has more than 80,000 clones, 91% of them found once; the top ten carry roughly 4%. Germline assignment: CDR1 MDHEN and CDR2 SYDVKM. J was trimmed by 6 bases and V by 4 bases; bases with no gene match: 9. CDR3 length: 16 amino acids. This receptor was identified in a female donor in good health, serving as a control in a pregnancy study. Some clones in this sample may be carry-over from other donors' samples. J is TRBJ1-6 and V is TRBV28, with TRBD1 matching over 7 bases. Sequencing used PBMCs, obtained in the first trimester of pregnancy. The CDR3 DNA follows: TGTGCCAGCAGTTCCCCGGGACAGAGGGGTAATTCACCCCTCCACTTT. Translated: CASSSPGQRGNSPLHF.